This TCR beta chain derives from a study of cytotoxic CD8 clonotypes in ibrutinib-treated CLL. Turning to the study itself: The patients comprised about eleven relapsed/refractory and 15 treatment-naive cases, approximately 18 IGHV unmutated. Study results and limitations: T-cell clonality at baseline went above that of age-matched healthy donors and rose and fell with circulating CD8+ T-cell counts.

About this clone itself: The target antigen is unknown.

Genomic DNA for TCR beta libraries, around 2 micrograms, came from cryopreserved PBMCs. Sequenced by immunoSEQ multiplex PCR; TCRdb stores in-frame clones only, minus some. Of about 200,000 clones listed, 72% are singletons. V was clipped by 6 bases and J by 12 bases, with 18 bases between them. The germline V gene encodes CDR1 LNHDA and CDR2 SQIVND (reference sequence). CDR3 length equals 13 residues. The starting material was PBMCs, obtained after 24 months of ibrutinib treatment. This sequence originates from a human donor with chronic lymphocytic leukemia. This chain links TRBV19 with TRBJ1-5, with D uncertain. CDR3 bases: TGTGCCAGTAGAGGGCCATCGTTTGTACGCCAGCATTTT. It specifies CASRGPSFVRQHF.